These 25 T cell receptor beta chains came from one sample sequenced in a study of blood T cell repertoires in COVID-19. The repertoire was sequenced with immunoSEQ multiplex PCR; TCRdb's copy has only in-frame clones and lacks some. The repertoire holds hundreds of thousands of clones, with more than 70% as singletons. The specimen sequenced was peripheral blood. Receptors originate from a woman aged 45 to 65 with COVID-19, enrolled during active disease.

The chain recombines TRBV7-9 with TRBJ2-1; TRBD2 agrees at 14 bases. Unmatched junction bases numbered 7, after V lost 4 bases and J lost 5 bases. This CDR3 has 17 residues. CDR1 SEHNR and CDR2 FQNEAQ come from the germline V gene (reference sequence). The CDR3 nucleotides are TGTGCCAGCAGCTCGACTAGCGGGGGGGCCTTAGACAATGAGCAGTTCTTC. It yields the protein CASSSTSGGALDNEQFF.

The rearrangement uses TRBV5-5 and TRBJ2-2; D perhaps matches TRBD2 (5 bases). The germline V gene encodes CDR1 SGHKS and CDR2 YYEKEE (reference sequence). Trimming stripped 5 bases from V and 0 bases from J, with 8 bases between. The CDR3 has 14 residues. DNA for the CDR3: TGTGCCAGCAGGGAGGTCGCGAACACCGGGGAGCTGTTTTTT. Its protein is CASREVANTGELFF.

J is TRBJ2-1 and V is TRBV9; 8 bases fit TRBD2. Trimming took 0 bases from V and 8 from J; bases not matched to a gene: 7. This CDR3 comprises 15 residues. Germline V gives CDR1 SGDLS, CDR2 YYNGEE. CDR3 DNA sequence: TGTGCCAGCAGCGTAGGACGGGGGGGGAGAGATGAGCAGTTCTTC. As protein: CASSVGRGGRDEQFF.

The table lists this clone with a few counts. CDR3 amino acids: CASSLFVANNEQFF. In nucleotides, the CDR3 is TGTGCCAGCAGTTTATTTGTGGCAAACAATGAGCAGTTCTTC. The chain carries TRBV28 and TRBJ2-1; D unclear. Germline CDR1 is MDHEN and CDR2 is SYDVKM. Trimming took 1 base from V and 5 from J, leaving 9 bases between them. The CDR3 length is 14 residues.

The gene calls are TRBV6-6 and TRBJ2-1, with TRBD2 as a possible D gene (6 bases). CDR1 MNHNY and CDR2 SVGAGI come from the germline V gene (reference sequence). The CDR3 has 13 residues. V was shortened by 6 bases and J by 4 bases, with 10 bases between the two germline ends. CDR3 sequence: CASSGRIYNEQFF. As DNA, the CDR3 is TGTGCCAGCAGCGGGAGAATATACAATGAGCAGTTCTTC.

V gene TRBV28 combines with J gene TRBJ2-1; D gene uncertain. V dropped 2 bases and J dropped 4 bases, with 9 bases sitting between them. There are 14 residues in the CDR3. Germline V gene lookup returns CDR1 MDHEN and CDR2 SYDVKM. CDR3 coding DNA: TGTGCCAGCAGTTTACGTTCCGGTTACAATGAGCAGTTCTTC. Protein: CASSLRSGYNEQFF.

This chain joins TRBV7-2 and TRBJ1-2; TRBD1 aligns across 7 bases. Germline values: CDR1 SGHTA, CDR2 FQGNSA. This CDR3 is 13 amino acids long. The V and J ends lost 3 bases and 7 bases, in that order; junction bases with no gene match: 5. CDR3 residues: CASSFARGTGYTF. DNA of the CDR3: TGTGCCAGCAGCTTCGCCAGGGGGACTGGCTACACCTTC.

The chain is built from TRBV19 and TRBJ1-5, with D perhaps matching TRBD1 (5 bases). CDR1 and CDR2 (germline): LNHDA, SQIVND (reference sequence). Trimming cost V 3 bases and J 5 bases, with 17 bases left between them. The CDR3 length is 16 residues. The CDR3 DNA follows: TGTGCCAGTAGTATCGCCGTCGGGGGACCTGATCAGCCCCAGCATTTT. Residues: CASSIAVGGPDQPQHF.

This rearrangement joins TRBV14 to TRBJ1-1; the D gene is possibly TRBD1 (6 bases). CDR3 size: 19 residues. V was cut by 4 bases and J by 5 bases, with 29 bases left in between. CDR1 and CDR2 (germline): SGHDN, FVKESK. This CDR3 reads CASSPSFKVSGATWTEAFF. CDR3 sequence (DNA): TGTGCCAGCAGCCCGAGTTTCAAGGTCTCAGGGGCTACGTGGACTGAAGCTTTCTTT.

The chain joins TRBV18 to TRBJ1-4; 8 bases map to TRBD1. V gave up 3 bases and J gave up 7 bases; unmatched junction bases: 4. The CDR3 loop spans 14 amino acids. Germline lookup yields CDR1 KGHSH and CDR2 LQKENI. CDR3 sequence (DNA): TGTGCCAGCTCACCCGGACAGGGTGGTGAAAAACTGTTTTTT. It yields the protein CASSPGQGGEKLFF.

Concerning this clone: This sample also contains other DNA sequences that code for the same CDR3. The chain joins TRBV11-2 to TRBJ2-7; TRBD1 is a possible D gene (5 bases). In germline, CDR1 is SGHAT, CDR2 FQNNGV. Trimming removed 1 base at V and 0 bases at J, with 7 bases between. The CDR3 extends over 14 amino acids. Written as DNA, the CDR3 is TGTGCCAGCAGCTTAGGGACAAGCTCCTACGAGCAGTACTTC. It encodes CASSLGTSSYEQYF.

V is TRBV25-1 and J is TRBJ2-5; D remains unclear. Germline values: CDR1 MGHDK, CDR2 SYGVNS. The length of the CDR3 is 13 residues. V was trimmed by 2 bases and J by 5 bases, leaving 9 bases between them. The CDR3 bases are TGTGCCAGCAGTGAACTGAGAGGCGAGACCCAGTACTTC. It is translated as CASSELRGETQYF.

In this sample, this clone turned up a few times. The chain employs TRBV9 and TRBJ1-4, with unresolved D. The CDR3 has 14 residues. V was trimmed by 0 bases and J by 4 bases, leaving 7 bases between them. The V gene's germline CDR1 is SGDLS and CDR2 YYNGEE. The CDR3 reads CASSVGQINEKLFF. The CDR3 nucleotides read TGTGCCAGCAGCGTAGGTCAGATTAATGAAAAACTGTTTTTT. Variable domain in full (rest from reference TRBV9 and TRBJ1-4): DSGVTQTPKHLITATGQRVTLRCSPRSGDLSVYWYQQSLDQGLQFLIQYYNGEERAKGNILERFSAQQFPDLHSELNLSSLELGDSALYFCASSVGQINEKLFFGSGTQLSVL.

In its sample, this clone was seen a few times. The rearrangement links TRBV27 to TRBJ2-3; 10 nucleotides agree with TRBD2. Germline V CDR1 and CDR2: MNHEY, SMNVEV (reference sequence). V was clipped by 5 bases and J by 6 bases; unmatched bases: 8. CDR3 length: 15 amino acids. CDR3 loop: CASSDSGGPWDTQYF. The CDR3 DNA reads as TGTGCCAGCAGTGATAGCGGGGGGCCTTGGGATACGCAGTATTTT.

This rearrangement joins TRBV5-6 to TRBJ2-2; D ambiguous. Trimming left V 4 bases short and J 1 base short, with 8 bases between. The CDR3 sequence is 14 residues long. Germline V gene data show CDR1 as SGHDT and CDR2 as YYEEEE. The CDR3 DNA is TGTGCCAGCAGCCCCCCAGAGAACACCGGGGAGCTGTTTTTT. It specifies CASSPPENTGELFF. Using reference TRBV5-6 and TRBJ2-2 for the parts outside the CDR3, the full variable domain is DAGVTQSPTHLIKTRGQQVTLRCSPKSGHDTVSWYQQALGQGPQFIFQYYEEEERQRGNFPDRFSGHQFPNYSSELNVNALLLGDSALYLCASSPPENTGELFFGEGSRLTVL.

The chain is built from TRBV2 and TRBJ2-1; 13 positions match TRBD2. This CDR3 has 19 amino acids. Germline CDR1 SNHLY, CDR2 FYNNEI. Unmatched junction bases numbered 13, after V lost 6 bases and J lost 2 bases. The CDR3 sequence: CASSGHRRLAGGTYNEQFF. DNA for the CDR3: TGTGCCAGCAGCGGGCATAGGAGACTAGCGGGGGGCACCTACAATGAGCAGTTCTTC.

The rearrangement uses TRBV7-2 and TRBJ1-5; 11 positions match TRBD1. V gave up 4 bases and J gave up 5 bases; unmatched junction bases: 4. CDR1 and CDR2 from the germline V gene are SGHTA and FQGNSA. This CDR3 contains 15 residues. CDR3 amino acids: CASSWGQGGHQPQHF. The CDR3 DNA reads TGTGCCAGCAGCTGGGGACAGGGGGGTCATCAGCCCCAGCATTTT.

The gene calls are TRBV5-4 and TRBJ2-1; 8 bases are a match to TRBD1. The germline V gene has CDR1 SGHNT and CDR2 YYREEE (reference sequence). CDR3 length equals 12 residues. The V segment lost 4 bases and the J segment 9 bases; nucleotides outside the gene matches: 3. The chain's CDR3 is CASSGQGSEQFF. In DNA, the CDR3 is TGTGCCAGCAGCGGACAGGGCTCTGAGCAGTTCTTC.

The table lists this clone with a few counts. The J gene is TRBJ1-5, the V gene TRBV2, with D possibly matching TRBD1 (5 bases). V lost 7 bases and J 6 bases, leaving 13 bases between the germline ends. Per the germline V gene, CDR1 is SNHLY and CDR2 is FYNNEI. The length of the CDR3 is 13 residues. The CDR3 region is CASKGAVTQPQHF. The CDR3, as DNA: TGTGCCAGCAAAGGGGCAGTTACTCAGCCCCAGCATTTT.

V is TRBV5-1 and J is TRBJ2-1; 13 bases match TRBD2. After removal of 2 bases from V and 9 bases from J, the junction contained 11 bases not matched to a gene. The germline CDR1 and CDR2 sequences are SGHRS and YFSETQ. This CDR3 is 17 amino acids long. This chain's CDR3 is CASSFGRLAGGPGEQFF. The CDR3 DNA follows: TGCGCCAGCAGCTTCGGACGACTAGCGGGGGGCCCGGGTGAGCAGTTCTTC.

As DNA, the CDR3 is TGCGCCAGCAGCTCGGTTGGGGGGGTAGGAGAGCAGTACTTC. It encodes CASSSVGGVGEQYF. The V gene is TRBV5-1, the J gene TRBJ2-7, with 7 bases identical to TRBD2. With 3 bases clipped from V and 7 bases from J, the junction kept 10 bases outside the gene matches. There are 14 residues in the CDR3. Germline CDR1 is SGHRS and CDR2 is YFSETQ.

The CDR3 DNA reads as TGTGCCAGCAGTCCATTCGACCTGCGGGGCTACACCTTC. Amino acids: CASSPFDLRGYTF. The chain links TRBV6-5 to TRBJ1-2; D call uncertain. Germline CDR1 is MNHEY and CDR2 is SVGAGI. Deletions cut 5 bases from V and 8 bases from J, with 15 bases between. There are 13 residues in the CDR3.

The rearrangement uses TRBV18 and TRBJ1-1; D gene uncertain. V was shortened by 1 base and J by 3 bases, with 9 bases between the two germline ends. From germline, CDR1 is KGHSH and CDR2 LQKENI. The CDR3 spans 14 residues. The CDR3 nucleotides read TGTGCCAGCTCACCACTGGAGTTAGACACTGAAGCTTTCTTT. Translation: CASSPLELDTEAFF. Full variable domain (rest looked up from reference TRBV18 and TRBJ1-1): NAGVMQNPRHLVRRRGQEARLRCSPMKGHSHVYWYRQLPEEGLKFMVYLQKENIIDESGMPKERFSAEFPKEGPSILRIQQVVRGDSAAYFCASSPLELDTEAFFGQGTRLTVV.

This chain joins TRBV9 and TRBJ1-1; 9 bases line up with TRBD1. The CDR3 length is 20 residues. V was clipped by 5 bases and J by 0 bases; unmatched bases: 20. The V gene's germline CDR1 is SGDLS and CDR2 YYNGEE. CDR3 in DNA: TGTGCCAGCAGTGTGACGGGACAGGGTCTGGTCCCCCCGATGAACACTGAAGCTTTCTTT. Its translation is CASSVTGQGLVPPMNTEAFF.

V gene TRBV9 combines with J gene TRBJ1-2, with TRBD1 matching 8 bases. The V and J ends lost 3 bases and 8 bases, in that order; junction bases with no gene match: 9. CDR3 length equals 14 residues. Germline CDR1 SGDLS, CDR2 YYNGEE. CDR3 DNA: TGTGCCAGCAGCGGGACAGGGATCGGAAAGGGCTACACCTTC. Protein: CASSGTGIGKGYTF.